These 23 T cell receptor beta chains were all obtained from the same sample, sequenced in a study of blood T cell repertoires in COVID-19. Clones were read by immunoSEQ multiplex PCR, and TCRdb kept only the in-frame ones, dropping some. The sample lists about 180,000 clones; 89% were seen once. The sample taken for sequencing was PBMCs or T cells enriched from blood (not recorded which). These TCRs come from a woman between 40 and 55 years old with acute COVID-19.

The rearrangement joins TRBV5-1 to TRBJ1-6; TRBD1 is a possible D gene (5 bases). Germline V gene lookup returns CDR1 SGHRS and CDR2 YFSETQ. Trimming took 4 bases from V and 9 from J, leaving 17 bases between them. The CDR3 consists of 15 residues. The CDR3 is CASSVDGGLGSPLHF. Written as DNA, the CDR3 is TGCGCCAGCAGCGTGGACGGGGGTTTGGGTTCACCCCTCCACTTT.

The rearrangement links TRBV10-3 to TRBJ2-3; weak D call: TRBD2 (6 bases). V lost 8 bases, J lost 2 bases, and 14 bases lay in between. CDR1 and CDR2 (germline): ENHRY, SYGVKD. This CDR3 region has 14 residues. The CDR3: CAIGGKGVTDTQYF. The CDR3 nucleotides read TGTGCCATCGGGGGGAAGGGAGTCACAGATACGCAGTATTTT.

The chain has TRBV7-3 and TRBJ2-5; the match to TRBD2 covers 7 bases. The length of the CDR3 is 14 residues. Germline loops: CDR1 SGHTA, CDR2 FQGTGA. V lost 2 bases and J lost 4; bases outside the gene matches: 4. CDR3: CASSLSGGRETQYF. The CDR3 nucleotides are TGTGCCAGCAGCTTATCGGGCGGGAGAGAGACCCAGTACTTC.

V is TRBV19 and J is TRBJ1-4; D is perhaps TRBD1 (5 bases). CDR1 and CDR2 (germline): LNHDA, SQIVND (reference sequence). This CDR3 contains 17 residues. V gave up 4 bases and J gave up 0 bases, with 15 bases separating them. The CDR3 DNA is TGTGCCAGTAGTACCAATACCAGGGTTGCAACTAATGAAAAACTGTTTTTT. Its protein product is CASSTNTRVATNEKLFF.

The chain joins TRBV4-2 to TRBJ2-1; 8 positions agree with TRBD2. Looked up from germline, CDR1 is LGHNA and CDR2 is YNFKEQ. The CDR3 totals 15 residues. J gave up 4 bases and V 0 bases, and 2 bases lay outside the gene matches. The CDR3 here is CASSQELAAYNEQFF. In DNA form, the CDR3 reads TGTGCCAGCAGCCAAGAACTAGCGGCTTACAATGAGCAGTTCTTC.

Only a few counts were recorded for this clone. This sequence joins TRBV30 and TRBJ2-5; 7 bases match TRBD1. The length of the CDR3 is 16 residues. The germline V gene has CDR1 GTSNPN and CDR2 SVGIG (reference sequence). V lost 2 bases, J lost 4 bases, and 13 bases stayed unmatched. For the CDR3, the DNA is TGTGCCTGGAGTAGGACAGTAGGGGGCGCTCGAGAGACCCAGTACTTC. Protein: CAWSRTVGGARETQYF.

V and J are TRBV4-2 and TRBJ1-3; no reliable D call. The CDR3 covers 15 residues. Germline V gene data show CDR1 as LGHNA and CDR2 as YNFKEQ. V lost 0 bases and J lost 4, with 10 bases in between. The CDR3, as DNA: TGTGCCAGCAGCCAAGATCGGGTCTCGGGAAACACCATATATTTT. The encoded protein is CASSQDRVSGNTIYF.

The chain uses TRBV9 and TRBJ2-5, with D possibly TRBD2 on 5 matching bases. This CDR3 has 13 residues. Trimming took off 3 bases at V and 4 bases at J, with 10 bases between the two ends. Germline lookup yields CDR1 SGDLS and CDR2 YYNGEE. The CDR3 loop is CASSAEVRETQYF. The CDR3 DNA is TGTGCCAGCAGCGCGGAGGTTCGAGAGACCCAGTACTTC.

In DNA form, the CDR3 reads TGTGCCAGCAGCAGGAGTGGGGGCCATTACGAGCAGTACTTC. Translation: CASSRSGGHYEQYF. The V call is TRBV6-2 or TRBV6-3, the J call TRBJ2-7; possible D gene TRBD1, 6 bases. Germline values: CDR1 MNHEY, CDR2 SVGEGT. This CDR3 has 14 residues. V lost 6 bases, J lost 4 bases, and 16 bases lay in between.

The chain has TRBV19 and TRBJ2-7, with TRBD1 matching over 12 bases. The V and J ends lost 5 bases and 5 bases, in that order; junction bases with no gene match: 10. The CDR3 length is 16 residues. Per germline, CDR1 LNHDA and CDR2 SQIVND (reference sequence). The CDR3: CASSSGPGTGGNEQYF. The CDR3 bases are TGTGCCAGTAGTTCAGGCCCCGGGACAGGGGGCAACGAGCAGTACTTC.

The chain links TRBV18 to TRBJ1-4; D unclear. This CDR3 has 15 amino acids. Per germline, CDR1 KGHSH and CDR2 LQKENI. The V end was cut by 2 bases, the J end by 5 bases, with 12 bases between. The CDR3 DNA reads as TGTGCCAGCTCACCAACGGGTACGGAAAATGAAAAACTGTTTTTT. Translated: CASSPTGTENEKLFF.

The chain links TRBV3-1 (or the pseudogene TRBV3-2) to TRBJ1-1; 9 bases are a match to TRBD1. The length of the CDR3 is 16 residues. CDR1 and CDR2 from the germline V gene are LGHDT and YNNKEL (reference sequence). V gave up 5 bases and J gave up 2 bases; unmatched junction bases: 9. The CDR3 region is CASSYRDRAVNTEAFF. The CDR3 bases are TGTGCCAGCAGCTACCGGGACAGGGCCGTCAACACTGAAGCTTTCTTT.

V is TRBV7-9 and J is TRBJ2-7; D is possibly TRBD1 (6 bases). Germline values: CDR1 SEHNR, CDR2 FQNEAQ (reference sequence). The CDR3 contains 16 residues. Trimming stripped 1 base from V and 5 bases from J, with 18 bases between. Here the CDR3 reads CASSLVSWGLDNEQYF. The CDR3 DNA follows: TGTGCCAGCAGCTTAGTCTCGTGGGGGCTGGACAACGAGCAGTACTTC.

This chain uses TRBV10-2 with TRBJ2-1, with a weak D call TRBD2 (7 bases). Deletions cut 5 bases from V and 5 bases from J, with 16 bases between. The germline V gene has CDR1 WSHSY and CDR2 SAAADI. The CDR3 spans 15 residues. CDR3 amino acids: CASSRRGGLDNEQFF. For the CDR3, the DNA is TGCGCCAGCAGTAGAAGGGGGGGCCTGGACAATGAGCAGTTCTTC.

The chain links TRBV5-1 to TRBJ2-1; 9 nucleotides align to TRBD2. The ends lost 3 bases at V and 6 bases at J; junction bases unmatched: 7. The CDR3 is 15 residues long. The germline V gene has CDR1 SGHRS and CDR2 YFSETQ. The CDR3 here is CASSSLAGEGNEQFF. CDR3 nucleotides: TGCGCCAGCAGCTCCTTAGCGGGGGAAGGCAATGAGCAGTTCTTC.

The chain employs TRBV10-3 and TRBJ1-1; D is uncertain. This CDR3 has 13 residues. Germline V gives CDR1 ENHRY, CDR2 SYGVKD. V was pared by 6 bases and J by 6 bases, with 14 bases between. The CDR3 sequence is CAIRDYTPAEAFF. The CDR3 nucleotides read TGTGCCATCAGAGACTATACCCCCGCTGAAGCTTTCTTT.

CDR3 amino acids: CAWSVFVRQAPNYGYTF. For the CDR3, the DNA is TGTGCCTGGAGTGTATTCGTCCGACAGGCGCCTAACTATGGCTACACCTTC. The chain combines TRBV30 with TRBJ1-2; D is possibly TRBD1 (6 bases). The CDR3 is made up of 17 amino acids. V was cut by 0 bases and J by 0 bases, with 17 bases left in between. Germline-derived CDR1 and CDR2 are GTSNPN and SVGIG (reference sequence).

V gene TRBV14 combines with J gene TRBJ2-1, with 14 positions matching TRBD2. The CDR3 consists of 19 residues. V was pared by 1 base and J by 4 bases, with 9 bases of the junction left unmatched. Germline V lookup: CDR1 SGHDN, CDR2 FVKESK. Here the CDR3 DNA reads TGTGCCAGCAGCCAAGTAGGCGGGACTAGCGGGGGCCTGTACAATGAGCAGTTCTTC. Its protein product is CASSQVGGTSGGLYNEQFF.

The CDR3 here is CASSLAGDSSGNTIYF. The CDR3 DNA sequence: TGTGCCAGCAGCTTGGCGGGGGACAGCTCTGGAAACACCATATATTTT. The chain combines TRBV5-4 with TRBJ1-3; TRBD1 matches at 7 bases. The CDR3 totals 16 residues. Germline V lookup: CDR1 SGHNT, CDR2 YYREEE (reference sequence). After removal of 0 bases from V and 0 bases from J, the junction contained 3 bases not matched to a gene.

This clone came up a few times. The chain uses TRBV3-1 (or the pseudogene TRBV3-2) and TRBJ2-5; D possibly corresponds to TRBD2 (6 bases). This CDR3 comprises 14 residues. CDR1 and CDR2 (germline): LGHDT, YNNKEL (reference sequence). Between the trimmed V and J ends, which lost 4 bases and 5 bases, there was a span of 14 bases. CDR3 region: CASSRGGGYETQYF. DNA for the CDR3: TGTGCCAGCAGCCGAGGAGGAGGGTACGAGACCCAGTACTTC.

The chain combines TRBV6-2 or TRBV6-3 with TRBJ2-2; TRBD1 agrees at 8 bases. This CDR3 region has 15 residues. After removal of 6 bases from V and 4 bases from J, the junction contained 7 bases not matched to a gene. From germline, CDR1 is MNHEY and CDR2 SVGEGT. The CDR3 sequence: CASSDMTGVTGELFF. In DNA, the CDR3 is TGTGCCAGCAGCGACATGACAGGGGTCACCGGGGAGCTGTTTTTT.

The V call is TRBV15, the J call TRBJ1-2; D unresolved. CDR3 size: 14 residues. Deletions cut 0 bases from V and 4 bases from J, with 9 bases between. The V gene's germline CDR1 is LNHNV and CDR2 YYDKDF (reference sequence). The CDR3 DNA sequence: TGTGCCACCAGCAGAGAACCTCAGATCTATGGCTACACCTTC. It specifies CATSREPQIYGYTF.

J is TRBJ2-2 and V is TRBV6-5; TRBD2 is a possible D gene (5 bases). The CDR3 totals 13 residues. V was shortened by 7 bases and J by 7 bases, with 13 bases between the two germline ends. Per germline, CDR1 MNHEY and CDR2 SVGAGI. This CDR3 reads CASTRREGGELFF. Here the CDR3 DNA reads TGTGCCAGCACCAGGCGCGAGGGCGGGGAGCTGTTTTTT.